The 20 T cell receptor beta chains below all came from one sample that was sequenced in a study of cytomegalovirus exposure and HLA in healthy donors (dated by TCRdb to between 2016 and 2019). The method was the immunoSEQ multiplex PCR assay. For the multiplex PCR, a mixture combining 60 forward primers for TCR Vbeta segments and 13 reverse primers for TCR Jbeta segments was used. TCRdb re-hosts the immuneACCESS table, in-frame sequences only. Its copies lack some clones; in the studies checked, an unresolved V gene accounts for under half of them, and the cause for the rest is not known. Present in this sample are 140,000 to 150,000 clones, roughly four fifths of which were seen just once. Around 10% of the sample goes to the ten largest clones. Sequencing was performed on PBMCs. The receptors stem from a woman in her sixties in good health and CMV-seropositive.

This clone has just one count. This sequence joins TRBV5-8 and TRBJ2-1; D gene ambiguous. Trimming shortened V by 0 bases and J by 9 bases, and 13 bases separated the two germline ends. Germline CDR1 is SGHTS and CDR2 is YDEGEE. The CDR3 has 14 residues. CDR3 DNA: TGTGCCAGCAGCTTGGCCCTAAATCATCGTGAGCAGTTCTTC. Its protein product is CASSLALNHREQFF. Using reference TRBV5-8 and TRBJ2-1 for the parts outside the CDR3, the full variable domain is EAGVTQSPTHLIKTRGQQATLRCSPISGHTSVYWYQQALGLGLQFLLWYDEGEERNRGNFPPRFSGRQFPNYSSELNVNALELEDSALYLCASSLALNHREQFFGPGTRLTVL.

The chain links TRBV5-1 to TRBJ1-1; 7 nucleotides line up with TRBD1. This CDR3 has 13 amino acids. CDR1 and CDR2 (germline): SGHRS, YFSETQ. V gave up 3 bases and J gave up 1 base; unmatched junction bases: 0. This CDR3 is CASSWDRNTEAFF. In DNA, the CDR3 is TGCGCCAGCAGCTGGGACAGGAACACTGAAGCTTTCTTT.

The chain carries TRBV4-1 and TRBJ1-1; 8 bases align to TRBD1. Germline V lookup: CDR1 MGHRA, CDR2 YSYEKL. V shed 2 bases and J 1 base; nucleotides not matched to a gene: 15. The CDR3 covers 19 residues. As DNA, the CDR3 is TGCGCCAGCAGCCAAATACTTCCGGGACAGGCCCAGTCGAACACTGAAGCTTTCTTT. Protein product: CASSQILPGQAQSNTEAFF.

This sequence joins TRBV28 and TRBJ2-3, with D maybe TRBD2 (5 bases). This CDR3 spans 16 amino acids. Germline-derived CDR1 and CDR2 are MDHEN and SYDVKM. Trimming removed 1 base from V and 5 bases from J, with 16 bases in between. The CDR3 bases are TGTGCCAGCAGTTTATCCCTCCGGGGAAGGATAGATACGCAGTATTTT. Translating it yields CASSLSLRGRIDTQYF.

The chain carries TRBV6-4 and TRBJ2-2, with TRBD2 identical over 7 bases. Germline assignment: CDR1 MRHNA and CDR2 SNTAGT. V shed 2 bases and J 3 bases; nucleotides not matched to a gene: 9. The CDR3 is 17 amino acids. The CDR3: CASSDPGLPFDTGELFF. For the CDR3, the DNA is TGTGCCAGCAGTGACCCGGGACTACCTTTCGACACCGGGGAGCTGTTTTTT.

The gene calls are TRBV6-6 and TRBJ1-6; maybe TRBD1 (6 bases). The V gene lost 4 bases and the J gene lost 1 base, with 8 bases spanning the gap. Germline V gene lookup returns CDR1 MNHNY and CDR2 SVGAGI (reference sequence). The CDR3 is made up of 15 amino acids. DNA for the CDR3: TGTGCCAGCAGTTCACAGGGTTCCTATAATTCACCCCTCCACTTT. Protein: CASSSQGSYNSPLHF.

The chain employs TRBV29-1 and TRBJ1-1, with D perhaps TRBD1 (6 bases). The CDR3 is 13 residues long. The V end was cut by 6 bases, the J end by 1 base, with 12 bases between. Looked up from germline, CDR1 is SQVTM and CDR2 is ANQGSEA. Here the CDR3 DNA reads TGCAGCGTAAAACAGGGTCAGAACACTGAAGCTTTCTTT. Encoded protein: CSVKQGQNTEAFF.

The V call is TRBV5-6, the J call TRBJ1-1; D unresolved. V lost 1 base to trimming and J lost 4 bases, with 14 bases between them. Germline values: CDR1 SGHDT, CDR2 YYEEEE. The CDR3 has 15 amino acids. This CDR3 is CASSLIHQELTEAFF. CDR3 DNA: TGTGCCAGCAGCTTGATCCATCAAGAGCTCACTGAAGCTTTCTTT.

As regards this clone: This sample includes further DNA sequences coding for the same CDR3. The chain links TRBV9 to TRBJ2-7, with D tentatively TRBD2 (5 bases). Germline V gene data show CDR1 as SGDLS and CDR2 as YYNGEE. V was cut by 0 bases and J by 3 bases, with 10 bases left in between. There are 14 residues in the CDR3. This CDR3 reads CASSVAAGGYEQYF. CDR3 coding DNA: TGTGCCAGCAGCGTAGCGGCGGGTGGCTACGAGCAGTACTTC.

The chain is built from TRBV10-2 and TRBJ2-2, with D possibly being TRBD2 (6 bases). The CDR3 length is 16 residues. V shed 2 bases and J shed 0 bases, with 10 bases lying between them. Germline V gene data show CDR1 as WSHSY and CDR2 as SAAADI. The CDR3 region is CASSEGGTANTGELFF. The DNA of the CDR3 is TGCGCCAGCAGTGAGGGGGGGACCGCGAACACCGGGGAGCTGTTTTTT.

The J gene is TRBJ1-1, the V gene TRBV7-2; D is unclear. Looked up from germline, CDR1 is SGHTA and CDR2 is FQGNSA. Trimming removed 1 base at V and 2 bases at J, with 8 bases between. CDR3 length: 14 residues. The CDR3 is CASSLVRENTEAFF. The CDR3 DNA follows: TGTGCCAGCAGCTTAGTGAGGGAAAACACTGAAGCTTTCTTT.

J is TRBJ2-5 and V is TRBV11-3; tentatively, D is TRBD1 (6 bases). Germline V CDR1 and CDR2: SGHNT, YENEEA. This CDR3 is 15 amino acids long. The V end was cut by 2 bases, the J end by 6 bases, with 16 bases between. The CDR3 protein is CASSLTIGGGQTQYF. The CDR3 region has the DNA TGTGCCAGCAGCTTAACTATTGGGGGCGGCCAGACCCAGTACTTC.

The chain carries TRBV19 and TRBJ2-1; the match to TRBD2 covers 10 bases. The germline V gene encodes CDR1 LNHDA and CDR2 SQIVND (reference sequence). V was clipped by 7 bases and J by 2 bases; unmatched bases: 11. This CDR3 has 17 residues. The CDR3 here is CASTPGGLAGAYNEQFF. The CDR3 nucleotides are TGTGCCAGTACCCCAGGAGGGCTAGCGGGGGCCTACAATGAGCAGTTCTTC.

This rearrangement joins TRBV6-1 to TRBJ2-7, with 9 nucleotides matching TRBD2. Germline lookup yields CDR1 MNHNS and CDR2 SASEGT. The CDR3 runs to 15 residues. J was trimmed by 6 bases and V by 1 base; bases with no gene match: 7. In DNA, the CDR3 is TGTGCCAGCAGTGAAGGGGCGGGAGGGCTCGGCGAGCAGTACTTC. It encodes CASSEGAGGLGEQYF.

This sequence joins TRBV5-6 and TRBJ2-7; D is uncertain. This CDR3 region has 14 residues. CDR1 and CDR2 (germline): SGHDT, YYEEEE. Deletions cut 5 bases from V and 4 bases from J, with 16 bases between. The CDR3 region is CASSSRSRKYEQYF. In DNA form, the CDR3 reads TGTGCCAGCAGTTCCCGATCGAGGAAATACGAGCAGTACTTC.

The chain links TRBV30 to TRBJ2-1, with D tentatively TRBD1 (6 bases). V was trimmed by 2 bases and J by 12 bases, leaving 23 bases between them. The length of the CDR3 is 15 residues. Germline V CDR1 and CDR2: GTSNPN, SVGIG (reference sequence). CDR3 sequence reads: CAWSPLEYGQRGQFF. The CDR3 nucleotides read TGTGCCTGGAGTCCCCTCGAGTACGGACAGCGCGGGCAGTTCTTC.

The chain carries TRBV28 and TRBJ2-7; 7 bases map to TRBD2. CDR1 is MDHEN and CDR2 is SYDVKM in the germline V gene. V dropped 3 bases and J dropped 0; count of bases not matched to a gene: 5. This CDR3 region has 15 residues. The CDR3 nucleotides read TGTGCCAGCAGTTTGGCGGGAGTTTCCTCCTACGAGCAGTACTTC. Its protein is CASSLAGVSSYEQYF.

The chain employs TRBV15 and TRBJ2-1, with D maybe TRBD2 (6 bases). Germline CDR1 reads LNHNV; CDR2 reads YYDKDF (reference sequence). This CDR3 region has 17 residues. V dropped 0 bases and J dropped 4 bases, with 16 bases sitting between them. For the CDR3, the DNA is TGTGCCACCAGCAGAGATCTCCCAGCGGGTGAATACAATGAGCAGTTCTTC. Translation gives CATSRDLPAGEYNEQFF.

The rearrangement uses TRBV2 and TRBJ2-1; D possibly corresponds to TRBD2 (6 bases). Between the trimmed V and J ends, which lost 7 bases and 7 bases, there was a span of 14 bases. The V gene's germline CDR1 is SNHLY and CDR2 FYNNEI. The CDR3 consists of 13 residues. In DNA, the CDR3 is TGTGCCAGCATGGTGGGAGGAGGTAATGAGCAGTTCTTC. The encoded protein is CASMVGGGNEQFF. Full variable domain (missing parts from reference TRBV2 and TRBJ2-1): EPEVTQTPSHQVTQMGQEVILRCVPISNHLYFYWYRQILGQKVEFLVSFYNNEISEKSEIFDDQFSVERPDGSNFTLKIRSTKLEDSAMYFCASMVGGGNEQFFGPGTRLTVL.

The CDR3, as DNA: TGTGCCGTACTAACTAGCCCAAACTACGAGCAGTACTTC. Encoded protein: CAVLTSPNYEQYF. The gene calls are TRBV28 and TRBJ2-7, with a tentative D call TRBD2 (6 bases). The germline V gene has CDR1 MDHEN and CDR2 SYDVKM. The CDR3 is made up of 13 amino acids. Trimming took 11 bases from V and 3 from J, leaving 17 bases between them.